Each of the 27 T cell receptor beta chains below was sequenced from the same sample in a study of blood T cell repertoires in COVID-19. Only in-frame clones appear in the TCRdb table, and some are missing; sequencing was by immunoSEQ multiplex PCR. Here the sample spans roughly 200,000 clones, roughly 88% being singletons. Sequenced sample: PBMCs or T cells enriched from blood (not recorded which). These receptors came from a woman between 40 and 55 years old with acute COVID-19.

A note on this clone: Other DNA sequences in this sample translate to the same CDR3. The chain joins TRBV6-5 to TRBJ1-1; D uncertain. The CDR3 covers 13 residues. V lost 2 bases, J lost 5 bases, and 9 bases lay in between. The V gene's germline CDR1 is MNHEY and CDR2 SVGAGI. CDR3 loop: CASSYARGTEAFF. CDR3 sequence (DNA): TGTGCCAGCAGTTACGCCAGAGGGACTGAAGCTTTCTTT.

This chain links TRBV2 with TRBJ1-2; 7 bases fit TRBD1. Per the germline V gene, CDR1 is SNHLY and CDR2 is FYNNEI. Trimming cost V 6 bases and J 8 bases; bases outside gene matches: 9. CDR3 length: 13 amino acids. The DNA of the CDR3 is TGTGCCAGCAGGGCGACAGGGATTGGCGGCTACACCTTC. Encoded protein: CASRATGIGGYTF.

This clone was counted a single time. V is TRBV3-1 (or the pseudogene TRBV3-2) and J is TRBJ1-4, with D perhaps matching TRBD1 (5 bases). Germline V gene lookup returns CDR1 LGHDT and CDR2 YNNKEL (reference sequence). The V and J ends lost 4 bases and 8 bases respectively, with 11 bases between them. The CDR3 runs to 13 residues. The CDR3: CASSLGEGEKLFF. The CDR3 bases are TGTGCCAGCAGCCTGGGGGAGGGGGAAAAACTGTTTTTT.

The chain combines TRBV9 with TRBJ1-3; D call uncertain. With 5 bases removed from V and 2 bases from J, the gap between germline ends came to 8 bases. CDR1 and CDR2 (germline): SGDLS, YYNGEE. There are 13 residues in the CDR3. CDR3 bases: TGTGCCAGCAGTCCCTCTCCTGGAAACACCATATATTTT. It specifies CASSPSPGNTIYF.

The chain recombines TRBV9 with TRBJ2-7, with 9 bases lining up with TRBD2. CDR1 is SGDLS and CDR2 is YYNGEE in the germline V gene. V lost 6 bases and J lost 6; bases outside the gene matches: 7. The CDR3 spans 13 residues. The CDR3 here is CASNPSGVGEQYV. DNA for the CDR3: TGTGCCAGCAACCCTAGCGGGGTTGGCGAGCAGTACGTC.

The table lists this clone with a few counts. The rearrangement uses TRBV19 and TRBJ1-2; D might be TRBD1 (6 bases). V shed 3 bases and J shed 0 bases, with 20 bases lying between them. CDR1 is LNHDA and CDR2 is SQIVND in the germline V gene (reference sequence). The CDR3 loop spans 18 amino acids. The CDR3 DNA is TGTGCCAGTAGTATTAAGGTCCCCGGACAGTCCTCTAACTATGGCTACACCTTC. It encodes CASSIKVPGQSSNYGYTF.

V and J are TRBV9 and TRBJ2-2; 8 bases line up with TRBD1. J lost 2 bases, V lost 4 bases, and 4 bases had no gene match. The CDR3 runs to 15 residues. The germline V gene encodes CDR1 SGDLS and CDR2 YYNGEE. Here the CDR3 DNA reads TGTGCCAGCAGCACCGGACAGGGAAACACCGGGGAGCTGTTTTTT. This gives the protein CASSTGQGNTGELFF. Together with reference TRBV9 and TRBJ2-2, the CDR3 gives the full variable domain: DSGVTQTPKHLITATGQRVTLRCSPRSGDLSVYWYQQSLDQGLQFLIQYYNGEERAKGNILERFSAQQFPDLHSELNLSSLELGDSALYFCASSTGQGNTGELFFGEGSRLTVL.

The CDR3 DNA is TGTGCCAGCCGGCAGGGGGCGGCTTCACCCCTCCACTTT. Translating gives CASRQGAASPLHF. The chain uses TRBV2 and TRBJ1-6, with 8 bases that match TRBD1. This CDR3 is built from 13 residues. J was trimmed by 9 bases and V by 8 bases; bases with no gene match: 6. The germline V gene has CDR1 SNHLY and CDR2 FYNNEI.

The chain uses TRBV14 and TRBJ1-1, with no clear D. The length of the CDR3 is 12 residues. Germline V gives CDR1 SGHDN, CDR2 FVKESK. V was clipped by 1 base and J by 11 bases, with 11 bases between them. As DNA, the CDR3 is TGTGCCAGCAGCCAAGCCCGTGAAGAGGCTTTCTTT. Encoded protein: CASSQAREEAFF.

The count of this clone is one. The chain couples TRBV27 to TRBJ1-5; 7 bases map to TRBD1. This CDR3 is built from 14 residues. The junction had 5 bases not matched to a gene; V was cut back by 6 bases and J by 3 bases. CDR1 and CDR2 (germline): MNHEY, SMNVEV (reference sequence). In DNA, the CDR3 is TGTGCCAGCAGCCCGGACAGGCTCAATCAGCCCCAGCATTTT. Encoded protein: CASSPDRLNQPQHF.

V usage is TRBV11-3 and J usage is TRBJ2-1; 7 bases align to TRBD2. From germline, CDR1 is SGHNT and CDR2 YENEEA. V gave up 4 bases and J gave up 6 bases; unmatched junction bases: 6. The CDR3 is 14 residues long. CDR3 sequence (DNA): TGTGCCAGCAGCTCCCGGTGGACTAGCAATGAGCAGTTCTTC. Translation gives CASSSRWTSNEQFF.

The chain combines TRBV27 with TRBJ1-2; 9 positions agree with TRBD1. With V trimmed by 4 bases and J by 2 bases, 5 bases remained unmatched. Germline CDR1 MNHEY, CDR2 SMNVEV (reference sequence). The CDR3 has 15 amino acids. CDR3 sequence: CASSWDRASNYGYTF. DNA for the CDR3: TGTGCCAGCAGTTGGGACAGGGCATCCAACTATGGCTACACCTTC.

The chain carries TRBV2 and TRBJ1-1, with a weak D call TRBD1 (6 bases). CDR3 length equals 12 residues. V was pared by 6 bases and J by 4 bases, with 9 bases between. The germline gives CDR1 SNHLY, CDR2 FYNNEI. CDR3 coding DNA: TGTGCCAGCAGGCAGGGGACCACTGAAGCTTTCTTT. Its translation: CASRQGTTEAFF.

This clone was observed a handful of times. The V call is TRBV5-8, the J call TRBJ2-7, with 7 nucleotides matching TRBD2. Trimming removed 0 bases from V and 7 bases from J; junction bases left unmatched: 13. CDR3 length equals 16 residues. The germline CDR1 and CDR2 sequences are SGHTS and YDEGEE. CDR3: CASSLGSLAGVGEQYV. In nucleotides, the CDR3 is TGTGCCAGCAGCTTGGGTTCGCTTGCGGGGGTAGGGGAGCAGTACGTC.

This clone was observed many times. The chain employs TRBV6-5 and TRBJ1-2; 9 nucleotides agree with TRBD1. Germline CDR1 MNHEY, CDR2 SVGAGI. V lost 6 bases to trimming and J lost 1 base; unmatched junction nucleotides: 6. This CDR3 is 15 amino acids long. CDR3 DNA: TGTGCCAGCAGAGAGCCGGGACAGGGTAACTATGGCTACACCTTC. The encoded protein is CASREPGQGNYGYTF.

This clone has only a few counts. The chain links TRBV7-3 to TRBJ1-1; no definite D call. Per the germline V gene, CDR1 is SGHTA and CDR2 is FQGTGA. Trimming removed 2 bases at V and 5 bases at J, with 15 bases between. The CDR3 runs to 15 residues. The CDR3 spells CASSLGAGSGTEAFF. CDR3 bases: TGTGCCAGCAGCTTAGGTGCTGGTTCGGGGACTGAAGCTTTCTTT. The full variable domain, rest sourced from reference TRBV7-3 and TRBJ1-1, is GAGVSQTPSNKVTEKGKYVELRCDPISGHTALYWYRQSLGQGPEFLIYFQGTGAADDSGLPNDRFFAVRPEGSVSTLKIQRTERGDSAVYLCASSLGAGSGTEAFFGQGTRLTVV.

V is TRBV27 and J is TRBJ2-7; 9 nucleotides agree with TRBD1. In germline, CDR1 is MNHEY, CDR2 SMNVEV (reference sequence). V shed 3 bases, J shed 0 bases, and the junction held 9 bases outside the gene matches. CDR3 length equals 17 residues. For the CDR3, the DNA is TGTGCCAGCAGTTTTATAACCGGGACAGGGCCCTCCTACGAGCAGTACTTC. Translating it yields CASSFITGTGPSYEQYF.

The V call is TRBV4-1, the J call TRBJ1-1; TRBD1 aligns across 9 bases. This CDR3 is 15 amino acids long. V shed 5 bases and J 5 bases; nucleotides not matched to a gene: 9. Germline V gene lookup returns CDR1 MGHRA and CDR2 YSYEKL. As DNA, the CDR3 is TGCGCCAGCAGCTTCACAGGGGGCAAGAGGACTGAAGCTTTCTTT. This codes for CASSFTGGKRTEAFF.

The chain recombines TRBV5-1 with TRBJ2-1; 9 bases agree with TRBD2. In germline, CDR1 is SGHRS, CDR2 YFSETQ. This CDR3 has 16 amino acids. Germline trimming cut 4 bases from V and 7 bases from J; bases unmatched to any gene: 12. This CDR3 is CASSPHLAGAGNEQFF. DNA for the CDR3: TGCGCCAGCAGCCCGCATTTAGCGGGGGCGGGGAATGAGCAGTTCTTC.

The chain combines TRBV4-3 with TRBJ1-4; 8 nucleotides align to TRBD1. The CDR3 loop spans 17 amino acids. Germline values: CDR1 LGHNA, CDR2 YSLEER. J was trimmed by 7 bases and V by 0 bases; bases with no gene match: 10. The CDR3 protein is CASSQDLPGGAGEKLFF. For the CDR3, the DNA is TGCGCCAGCAGCCAAGATCTCCCAGGGGGCGCAGGTGAAAAACTGTTTTTT.

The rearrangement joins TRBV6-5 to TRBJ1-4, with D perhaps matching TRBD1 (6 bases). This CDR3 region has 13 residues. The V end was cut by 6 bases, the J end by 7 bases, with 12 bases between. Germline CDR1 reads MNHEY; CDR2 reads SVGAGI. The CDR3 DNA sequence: TGTGCCAGCAGATCGAGGGGGATTGAAAAACTGTTTTTT. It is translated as CASRSRGIEKLFF.

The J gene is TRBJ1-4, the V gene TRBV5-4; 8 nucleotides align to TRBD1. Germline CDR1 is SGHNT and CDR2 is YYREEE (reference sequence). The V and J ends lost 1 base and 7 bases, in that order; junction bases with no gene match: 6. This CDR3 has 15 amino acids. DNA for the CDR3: TGTGCCAGCAGCTTGTCCGGACAGGGAGGTGAAAAACTGTTTTTT. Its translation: CASSLSGQGGEKLFF.

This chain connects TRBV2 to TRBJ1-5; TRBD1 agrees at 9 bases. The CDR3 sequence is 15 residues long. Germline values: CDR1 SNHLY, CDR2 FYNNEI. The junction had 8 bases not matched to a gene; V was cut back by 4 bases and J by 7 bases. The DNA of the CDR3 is TGTGCCAGCAGTGGTCCCGGGACAGGGAAACAGCCCCAGCATTTT. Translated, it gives CASSGPGTGKQPQHF.

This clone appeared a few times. The CDR3, as DNA: TGTGCCAGCAGCGGACGCCTACCCGGACTAGCGGGGGATTACGAGCAGTACTTC. Translating gives CASSGRLPGLAGDYEQYF. The rearrangement links TRBV7-2 to TRBJ2-7; 13 bases line up with TRBD2. The CDR3 contains 18 residues. Trimming cost V 5 bases and J 4 bases; bases outside gene matches: 14. Germline CDR1 SGHTA, CDR2 FQGNSA. The full variable domain, its missing parts supplied by reference TRBV7-2 and TRBJ2-7, is GAGVSQSPSNKVTEKGKDVELRCDPISGHTALYWYRQSLGQGLEFLIYFQGNSAPDKSGLPSDRFSAERTGGSVSTLTIQRTQQEDSAVYLCASSGRLPGLAGDYEQYFGPGTRLTVT.

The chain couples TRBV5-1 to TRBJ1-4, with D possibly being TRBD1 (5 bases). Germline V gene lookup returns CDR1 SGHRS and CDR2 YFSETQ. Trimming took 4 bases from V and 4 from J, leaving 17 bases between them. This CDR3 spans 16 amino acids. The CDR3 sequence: CASSPGGALSNEKLFF. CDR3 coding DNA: TGCGCCAGCAGCCCGGGGGGAGCGCTGAGTAATGAAAAACTGTTTTTT.

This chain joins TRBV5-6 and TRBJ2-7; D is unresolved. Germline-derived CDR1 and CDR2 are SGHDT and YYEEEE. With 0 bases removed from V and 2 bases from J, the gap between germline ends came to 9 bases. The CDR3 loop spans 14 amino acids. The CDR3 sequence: CASSLAPSPYEQYF. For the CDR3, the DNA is TGTGCCAGCAGCTTGGCCCCCTCTCCCTACGAGCAGTACTTC. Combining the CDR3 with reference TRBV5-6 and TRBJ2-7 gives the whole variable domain DAGVTQSPTHLIKTRGQQVTLRCSPKSGHDTVSWYQQALGQGPQFIFQYYEEEERQRGNFPDRFSGHQFPNYSSELNVNALLLGDSALYLCASSLAPSPYEQYFGPGTRLTVT.

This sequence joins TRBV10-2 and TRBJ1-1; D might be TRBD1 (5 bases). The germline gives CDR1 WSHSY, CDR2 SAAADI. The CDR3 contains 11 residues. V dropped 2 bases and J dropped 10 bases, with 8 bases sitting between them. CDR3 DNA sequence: TGCGCCAGCAGTGAGCCAGGGCGAGCTTTCTTT. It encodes CASSEPGRAFF.